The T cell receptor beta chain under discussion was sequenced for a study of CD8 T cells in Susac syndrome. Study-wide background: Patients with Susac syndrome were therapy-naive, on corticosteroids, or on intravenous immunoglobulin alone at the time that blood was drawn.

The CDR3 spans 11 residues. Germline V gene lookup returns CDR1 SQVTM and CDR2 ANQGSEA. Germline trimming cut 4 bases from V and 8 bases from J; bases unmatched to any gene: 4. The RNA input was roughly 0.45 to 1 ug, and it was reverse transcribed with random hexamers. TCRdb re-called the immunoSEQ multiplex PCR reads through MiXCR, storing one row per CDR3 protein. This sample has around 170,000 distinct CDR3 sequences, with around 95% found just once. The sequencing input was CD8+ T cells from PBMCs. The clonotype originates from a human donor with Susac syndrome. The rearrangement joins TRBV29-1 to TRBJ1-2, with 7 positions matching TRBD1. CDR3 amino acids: CSVGGGWGYTF. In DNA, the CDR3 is TGCAGCGTTGGAGGGGGCTGGGGCTACACCTTC.